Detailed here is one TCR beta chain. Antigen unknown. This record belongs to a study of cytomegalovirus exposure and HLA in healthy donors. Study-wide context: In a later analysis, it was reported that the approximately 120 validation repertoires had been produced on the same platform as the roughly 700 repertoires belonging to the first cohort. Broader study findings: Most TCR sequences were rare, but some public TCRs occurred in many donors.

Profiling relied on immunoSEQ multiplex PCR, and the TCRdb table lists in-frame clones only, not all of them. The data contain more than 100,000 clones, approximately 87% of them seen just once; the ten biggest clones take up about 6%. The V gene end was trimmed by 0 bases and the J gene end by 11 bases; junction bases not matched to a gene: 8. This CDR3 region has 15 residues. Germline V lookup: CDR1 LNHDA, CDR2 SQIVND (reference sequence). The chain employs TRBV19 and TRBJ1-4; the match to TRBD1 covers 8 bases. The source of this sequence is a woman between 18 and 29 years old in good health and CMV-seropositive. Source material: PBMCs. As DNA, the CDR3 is TGTGCCAGTAGTATAGATTACGGACAGGGCGGGAAACTGTTTTTT. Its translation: CASSIDYGQGGKLFF.